The entry below gives a single T cell receptor beta chain sequence along with its context. What it binds is not known. The data were taken from a study of post-analysis software for immune sequencing data. Study-wide background: There were relapsing-remitting, secondary progressive and progressive-relapsing multiple sclerosis among the disease courses included. Regarding the study as a whole: By F measure, samples from a shared preparation batch strongly co-clustered. Controls had lower frequencies than patients of five TRBV segments, which included TRBV5-6, TRBV5-1 and TRBV20-1. Diversity measured as normalized Chao1 was significantly lower in multiple sclerosis patients than in controls.

cDNA libraries for TCR beta contained unique molecular identifiers. T cells numbering roughly 1 to 11 million yielded cDNA molecules that totaled approximately 500,000. TCRdb used MiXCR to reprocess the PCR reads, holding one entry per CDR3 protein. The repertoire holds roughly 620,000 distinct CDR3 sequences, with around 40% as singletons. The germline V and J ends were trimmed by 7 bases and 3 bases, with 14 bases remaining between them. The CDR3 totals 14 residues. The specimen sequenced was blood. The sequence came from a girl under 18 with multiple sclerosis. V is TRBV12-3 or TRBV12-4 and J is TRBJ2-3; TRBD2 might be the D (5 bases). The CDR3, as DNA: TGTGCCAGCACCTCCCGGGAAACTACAGATACGCAGTATTTT. Translated, it gives CASTSRETTDTQYF.